This paragraph covers one T cell receptor (beta chain) sequence. These data are taken from a study of control samples from healthy donors and cancer patients. Profiling relied on immunoSEQ multiplex PCR, and the TCRdb table lists in-frame clones only, not all of them. The repertoire has tens of thousands of clones, 84% of them found once; the top ten carry 9.5% to 13%. CDR3 size: 13 residues. V was pared by 3 bases and J by 7 bases, with 10 bases between. Germline lookup yields CDR1 MNHEY and CDR2 SMNVEV (reference sequence). The receptor's source is a man aged 60-69 years with head and neck cancer. J is TRBJ2-1 and V is TRBV27; TRBD2 is a possible D gene (5 bases). The material sequenced was PBMCs. The CDR3 spells CASSLSPGNEQFF. The CDR3 DNA is TGTGCCAGCAGTTTGAGCCCGGGGAATGAGCAGTTCTTC.